This TCR beta chain was captured by sequencing in a study of blood T cell repertoires in COVID-19. The overall study: PBMCs, B-cell-depleted T cells, or T cells were the source of the cDNA or gDNA that made up the material.

Sequencing was performed with immunoSEQ multiplex PCR; in TCRdb, only in-frame clones are kept and a portion is missing. The top ten clones hold around 4.6% of a sample with a few hundred thousand clones, 75% to 90% of them seen once. CDR1 and CDR2 (germline): SGHDT, YYEEEE. V lost 7 bases to trimming and J lost 6 bases, with 13 bases between them. This CDR3 has 12 amino acids. The sequenced sample was peripheral blood. The TCR sequence derives from a woman between 35 and 50 years old who had recovered from COVID-19. The gene calls are TRBV5-6 and TRBJ1-1, with D possibly TRBD1 on 6 matching bases. This CDR3 reads CASGGARAEAFF. CDR3 nucleotide sequence: TGTGCCAGCGGGGGGGCTCGAGCTGAAGCTTTCTTT.